This T cell receptor beta chain was obtained from a study of neoadjuvant anti-PD-1 for oral cavity cancer listed by TCRdb under 2021. Context from the whole study: Before curative-intent surgical resection, most patients were given three to four biweekly doses of nivolumab at 3 mg/kg. Responders were defined as patients with complete response, partial response or stable disease by RECIST 1.1; non-responders were defined as patients with progression. There were roughly 11 patients in the parent correlative cohort, and the response rate was around 30%. Patients who did not progress were given a fourth nivolumab dose at about day 43 and had definitive surgical resection on days 50-56. Here is what the overall study found, with its caveats: After neoadjuvant nivolumab, significantly higher T cell clonality (Gini index) was found within PBMCs in non-responders than in responders. TCR analyses included only three patients per response group, and the authors called for larger cohorts for validation. Higher pretreatment blood Treg/Th17 ratios correlated with both higher pretreatment blood TCRbeta clonality and lower post-treatment tumor TCRbeta clonality.

There are 15 amino acids in the CDR3, from cysteine to phenylalanine inclusive. Only the CDR3 DNA is retained, 45 bases long and in frame from the first base. Trimming accounts for 1 base at V and 5 bases at J, while the number of junction bases matched to no gene is 7. CDR1 and CDR2, per the germline V gene, are LGHNA and YNFKEQ. Comments on this clone: Its binding antigen is unknown. It has no much larger one-base neighbor in the sample; base qualities were not kept.

Sample time point, as interpreted from the label and publication: after neoadjuvant nivolumab, at surgical resection. Patients had been newly diagnosed with stage II-IVA oral cavity squamous cell carcinoma, and no prior systemic or radiation treatment had been given to the patients. Everyone in the cohort had locally advanced, HPV-negative oral cavity squamous cell carcinoma. Peripheral blood mononuclear cells were analyzed directly, without maintenance or expansion in culture. The samples were obtained from a longitudinal correlative study of a single-arm phase II trial testing neoadjuvant nivolumab in oral cavity squamous cell carcinoma. Subject-matched pre- and post-treatment PBMCs and tumors from three responders and three non-responders were subjected to genomic DNA-based TCRbeta sequencing. Peripheral blood mononuclear cells were collected before nivolumab treatment and were collected again after treatment, at the time of surgery. Genomic DNA was isolated from PBMCs using the Maxwell RSC DNA from Cells kit.

For deep sequencing of PBMC libraries, mostly around 480 ng of input genomic DNA was used, and six replicates were run per sample. The immunoSEQ hsTCRbeta kit was used to prepare TCRbeta libraries, following the manufacturer's instructions. The finished libraries were brought together in one pool at roughly 2.7 nM, which was then read using an Illumina NovaSeq 6000 S4 flow cell. The published analysis was carried out like this. The immunoSEQ Analyzer was used for raw data preprocessing and quality control. The analysis was restricted to productive rearrangements, with each unique CDR3 amino acid sequence defining a clonotype. Repertoire clonality was estimated as the Gini-Simpson index, computed with the R package tcR. Student's t test was used to compare Gini indices, and Pearson correlation was used to assess associations with tumor size change. TCRdb holds this immuneACCESS table with in-frame rearrangements only. Some clones are missing; in checked studies, unresolved V genes explain under half, and the rest has no known cause. The D gene and trimming were derived from the DNA, and the V and J assignments and clone size from that table. This sample is represented by approximately 15,000 clones; around 80% of them were singletons. The ten largest clones represent 2.4% of the sample.

The sequence is built from TRBV4-2 and TRBJ2-7; the central 8 bases match TRBD1. The TCR comes from a person aged 35-79 years with oral cavity squamous cell carcinoma. The specimen was PBMCs, collected after nivolumab (anti-PD-1) treatment. The CDR3 loop reads CASSQGTGIIDEQYF. The DNA sequence is TGTGCCAGCAGCCAAGGGACAGGGATCATAGACGAGCAGTACTTC.